This T cell receptor beta chain was identified in a study of T cells in Graves' hyperthyroidism and ophthalmopathy. Across the study: Peripheral blood draws took place at initial diagnosis, ahead of any treatment. Study conclusions and caveats: Ophthalmopathy cases were set apart from stable hyperthyroidism by a 13 V-J model.

TCR beta CDR3 regions were amplified from RNA transcripts. The HTBI primer set served for first-round RT-PCR of the TCR CDR3. MiXCR, run by TCRdb on the multiplex PCR reads, gives a single entry per CDR3 protein. The sample carries around 600,000 distinct CDR3 sequences, approximately 15% recorded once. Germline V gives CDR1 MNHEY, CDR2 SMNVEV (reference sequence). The CDR3 is 14 residues long. With 5 bases removed from V and 4 bases from J, the gap between germline ends came to 14 bases. Newly diagnosed patients aged 18 to 65 had hyperthyroidism of under 2 months' duration. Orbital computed tomography, thyroid ultrasound, serum thyroxine and TRAb, and clinical symptoms together informed the diagnoses. This clonotype was seen a few times. What it binds is not known.

This TCR was sampled from a woman aged 25-40 years with Graves' hyperthyroidism. The chain joins TRBV27 to TRBJ1-2, with D hard to call. Input material: blood. The CDR3 loop reads CASSPRGAGYGYTF. The CDR3 bases are TGTGCCAGCAGTCCCCGGGGAGCCGGCTATGGCTACACCTTC.